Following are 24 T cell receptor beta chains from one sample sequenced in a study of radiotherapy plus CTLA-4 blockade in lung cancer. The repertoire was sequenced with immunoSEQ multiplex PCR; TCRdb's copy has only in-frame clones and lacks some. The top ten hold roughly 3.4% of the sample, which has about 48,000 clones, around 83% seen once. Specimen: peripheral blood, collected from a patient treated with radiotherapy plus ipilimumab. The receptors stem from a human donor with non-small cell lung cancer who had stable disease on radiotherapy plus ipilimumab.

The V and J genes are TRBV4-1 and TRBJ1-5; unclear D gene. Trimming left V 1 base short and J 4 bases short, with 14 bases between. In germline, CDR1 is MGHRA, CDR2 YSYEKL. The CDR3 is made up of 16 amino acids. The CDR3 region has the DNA TGCGCCAGCAGCCAAGGGGAGCCGCGCATTAATCAGCCCCAGCATTTT. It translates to CASSQGEPRINQPQHF.

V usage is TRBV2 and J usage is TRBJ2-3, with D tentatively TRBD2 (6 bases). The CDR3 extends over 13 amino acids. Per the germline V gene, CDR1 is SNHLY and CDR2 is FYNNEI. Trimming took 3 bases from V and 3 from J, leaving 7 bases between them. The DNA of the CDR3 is TGTGCCAGCAGTGATGGACTAACAGATACGCAGTATTTT. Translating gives CASSDGLTDTQYF.

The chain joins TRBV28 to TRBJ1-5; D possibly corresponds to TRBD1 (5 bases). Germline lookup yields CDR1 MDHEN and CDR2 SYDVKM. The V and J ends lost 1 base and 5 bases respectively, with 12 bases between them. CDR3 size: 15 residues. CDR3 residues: CASSLYYRLDQPQHF. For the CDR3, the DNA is TGTGCCAGCAGTTTATATTACAGGTTGGATCAGCCCCAGCATTTT.

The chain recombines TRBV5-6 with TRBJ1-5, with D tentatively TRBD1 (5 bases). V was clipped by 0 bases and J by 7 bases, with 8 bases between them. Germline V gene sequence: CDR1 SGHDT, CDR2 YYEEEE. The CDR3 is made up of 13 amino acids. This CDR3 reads CASSLGGRQPQHF. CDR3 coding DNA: TGTGCCAGCAGCTTGGGGGGGAGGCAGCCCCAGCATTTT.

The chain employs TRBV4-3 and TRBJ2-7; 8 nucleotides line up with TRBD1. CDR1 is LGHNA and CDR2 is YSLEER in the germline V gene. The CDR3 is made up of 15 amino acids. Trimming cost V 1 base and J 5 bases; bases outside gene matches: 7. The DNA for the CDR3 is TGCGCCAGCAGCCAAGCCGGGACAGGCTACCACGAGCAGTACTTC. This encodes CASSQAGTGYHEQYF.

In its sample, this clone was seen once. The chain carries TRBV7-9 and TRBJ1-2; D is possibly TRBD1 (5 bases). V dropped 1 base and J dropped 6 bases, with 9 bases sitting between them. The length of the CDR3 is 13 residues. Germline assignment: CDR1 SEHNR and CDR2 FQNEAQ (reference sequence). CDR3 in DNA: TGTGCCAGCAGCTTAGAGGCAGGGAATGGCTACACCTTC. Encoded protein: CASSLEAGNGYTF.

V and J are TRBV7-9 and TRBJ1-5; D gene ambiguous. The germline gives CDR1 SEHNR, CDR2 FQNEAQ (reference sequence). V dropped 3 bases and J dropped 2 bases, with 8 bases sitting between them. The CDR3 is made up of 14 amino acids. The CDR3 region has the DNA TGTGCCAGCAGCTTTGACGGGGGCAATCAGCCCCAGCATTTT. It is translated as CASSFDGGNQPQHF.

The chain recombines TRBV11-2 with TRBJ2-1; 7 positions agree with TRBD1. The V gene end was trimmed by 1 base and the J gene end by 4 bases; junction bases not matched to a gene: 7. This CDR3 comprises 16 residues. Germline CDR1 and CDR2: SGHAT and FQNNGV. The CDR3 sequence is CASSLVSVDRYNEQFF. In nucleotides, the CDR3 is TGTGCCAGCAGCTTAGTCTCCGTGGACAGGTACAATGAGCAGTTCTTC.

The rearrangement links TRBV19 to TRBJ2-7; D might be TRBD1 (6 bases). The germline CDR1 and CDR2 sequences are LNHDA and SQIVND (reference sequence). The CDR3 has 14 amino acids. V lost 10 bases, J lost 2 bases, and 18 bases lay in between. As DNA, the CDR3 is TGTGCCACTTCTGTGGGGCAGGGGCCCTACGAGCAGTACTTC. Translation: CATSVGQGPYEQYF. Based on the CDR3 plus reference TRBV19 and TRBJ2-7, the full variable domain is DGGITQSPKYLFRKEGQNVTLSCEQNLNHDAMYWYRQDPGQGLRLIYYSQIVNDFQKGDIAEGYSVSREKKESFPLTVTSAQKNPTAFYLCATSVGQGPYEQYFGPGTRLTVT.

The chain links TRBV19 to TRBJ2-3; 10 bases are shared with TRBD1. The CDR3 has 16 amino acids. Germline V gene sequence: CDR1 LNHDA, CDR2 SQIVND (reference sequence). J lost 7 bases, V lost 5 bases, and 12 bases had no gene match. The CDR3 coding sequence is TGTGCCAGTAGTGCATCCGGGACAGGGGTAGGAAATACGCAGTATTTT. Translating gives CASSASGTGVGNTQYF. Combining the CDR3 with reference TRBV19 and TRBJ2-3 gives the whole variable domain DGGITQSPKYLFRKEGQNVTLSCEQNLNHDAMYWYRQDPGQGLRLIYYSQIVNDFQKGDIAEGYSVSREKKESFPLTVTSAQKNPTAFYLCASSASGTGVGNTQYFGPGTRLTVL.

As DNA, the CDR3 is TGCGCCAGCAGCCAAGGTGATAGCGGGAGATCAGATACGCAGTATTTT. It codes for CASSQGDSGRSDTQYF. The chain joins TRBV4-3 to TRBJ2-3; TRBD2 matches at 9 bases. Germline CDR1 reads LGHNA; CDR2 reads YSLEER. V lost 1 base to trimming and J lost 4 bases; unmatched junction nucleotides: 6. The CDR3 spans 16 residues.

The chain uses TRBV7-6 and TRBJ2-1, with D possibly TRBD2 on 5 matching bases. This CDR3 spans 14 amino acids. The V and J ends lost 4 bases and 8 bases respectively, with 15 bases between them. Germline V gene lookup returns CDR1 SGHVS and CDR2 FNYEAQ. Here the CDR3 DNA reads TGTGCCAGCAGCTGGGCCGTCGGAGGATATGAGCAGTTCTTC. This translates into CASSWAVGGYEQFF.

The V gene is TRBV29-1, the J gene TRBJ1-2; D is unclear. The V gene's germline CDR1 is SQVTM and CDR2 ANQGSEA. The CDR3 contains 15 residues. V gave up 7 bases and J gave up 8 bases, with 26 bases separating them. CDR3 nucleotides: TGCAGCGGCAAGTATTTATCGGGGAAGCTGAGCGGCTACACCTTC. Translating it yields CSGKYLSGKLSGYTF.

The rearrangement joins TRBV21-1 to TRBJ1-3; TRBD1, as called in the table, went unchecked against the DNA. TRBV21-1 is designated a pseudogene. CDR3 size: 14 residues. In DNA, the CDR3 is TGTGCCAGCAGCGAGACAAGTACTGGAAACACCATATATTTT. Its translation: CASSETSTGNTIYF.

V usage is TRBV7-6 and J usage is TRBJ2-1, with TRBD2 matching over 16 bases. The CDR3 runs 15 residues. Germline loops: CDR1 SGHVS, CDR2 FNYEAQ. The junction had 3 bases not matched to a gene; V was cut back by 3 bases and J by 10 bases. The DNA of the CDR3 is TGTGCCAGCAGCTTGGGACTAGCGGGAGGGGACGAGCAGTTCTTC. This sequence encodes CASSLGLAGGDEQFF.

The CDR3 DNA reads TGCAGCGTTGGCGGGGGGGGCTATGGCTACACCTTC. Translating gives CSVGGGGYGYTF. The chain carries TRBV29-1 and TRBJ1-2; a weak D match, TRBD1 (5 bases). Germline V CDR1 and CDR2: SQVTM, ANQGSEA. CDR3 length equals 12 residues. V was shortened by 4 bases and J by 4 bases, with 10 bases between the two germline ends.

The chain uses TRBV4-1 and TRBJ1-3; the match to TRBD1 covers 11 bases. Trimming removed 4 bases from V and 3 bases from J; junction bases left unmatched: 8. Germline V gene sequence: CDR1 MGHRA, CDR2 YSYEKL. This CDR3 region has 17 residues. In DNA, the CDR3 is TGCGCCAGCAGCCCCGGACAGGGGGCGAGTTATGGAAACACCATATATTTT. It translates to CASSPGQGASYGNTIYF.

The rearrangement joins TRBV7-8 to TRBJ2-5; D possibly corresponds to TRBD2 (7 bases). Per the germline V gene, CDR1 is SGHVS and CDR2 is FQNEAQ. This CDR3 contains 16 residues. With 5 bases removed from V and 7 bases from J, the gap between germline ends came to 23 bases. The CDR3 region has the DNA TGTGCCAGCAGCGGGAGGGGGGACGATGAATTAGGGACCCAGTACTTC. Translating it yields CASSGRGDDELGTQYF.

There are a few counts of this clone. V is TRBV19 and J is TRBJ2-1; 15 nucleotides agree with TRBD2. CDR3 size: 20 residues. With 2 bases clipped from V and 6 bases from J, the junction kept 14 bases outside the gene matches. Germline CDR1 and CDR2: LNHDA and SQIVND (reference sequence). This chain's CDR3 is CASSIRRGLAGGPSGNEQFF. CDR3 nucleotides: TGTGCCAGTAGTATAAGACGCGGACTAGCGGGAGGGCCGTCGGGCAATGAGCAGTTCTTC.

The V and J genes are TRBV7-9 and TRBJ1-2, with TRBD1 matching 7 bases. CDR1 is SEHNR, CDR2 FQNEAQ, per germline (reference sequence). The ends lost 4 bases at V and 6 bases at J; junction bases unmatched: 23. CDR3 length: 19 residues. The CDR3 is CASSSTRRGTGTAADGYTF. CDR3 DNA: TGTGCCAGCAGCTCGACCAGACGGGGTACGGGGACAGCGGCGGATGGCTACACCTTC.

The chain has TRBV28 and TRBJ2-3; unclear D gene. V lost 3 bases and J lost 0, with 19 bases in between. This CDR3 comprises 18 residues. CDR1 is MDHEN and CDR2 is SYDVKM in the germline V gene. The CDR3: CASSFDWADLPSTDTQYF. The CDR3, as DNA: TGTGCCAGCAGTTTCGATTGGGCAGATCTACCTAGCACAGATACGCAGTATTTT.

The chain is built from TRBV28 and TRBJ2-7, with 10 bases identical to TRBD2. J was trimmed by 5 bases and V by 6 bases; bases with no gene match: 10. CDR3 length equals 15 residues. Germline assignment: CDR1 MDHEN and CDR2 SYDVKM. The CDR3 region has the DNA TGTGCCAGCAGCCCTGGGGGGCTAGCGGGGGACGAGCAGTACTTC. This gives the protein CASSPGGLAGDEQYF.

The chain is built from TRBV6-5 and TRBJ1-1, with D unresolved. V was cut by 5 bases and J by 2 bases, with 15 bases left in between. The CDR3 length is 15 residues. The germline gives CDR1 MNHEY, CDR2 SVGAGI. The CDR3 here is CASSGGVASNTEAFF. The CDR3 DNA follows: TGTGCCAGCAGTGGCGGTGTGGCGTCAAACACTGAAGCTTTCTTT.

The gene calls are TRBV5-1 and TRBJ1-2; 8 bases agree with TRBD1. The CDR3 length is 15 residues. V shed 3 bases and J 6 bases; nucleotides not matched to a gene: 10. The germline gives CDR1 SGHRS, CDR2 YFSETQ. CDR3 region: CASSWGDRQRDGYTF. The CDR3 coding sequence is TGCGCCAGCAGCTGGGGGGACAGGCAACGGGATGGCTACACCTTC.